These 25 T cell receptor beta chains share one sample of origin, sequenced in a study of blood T cell repertoires in COVID-19. Produced via immunoSEQ multiplex PCR; TCRdb's table is partial and in-frame only. The repertoire holds some 120,000 clones, with around two thirds as singletons. The material sequenced was peripheral blood. These receptors all come from a woman between 65 and 79 years old with acute or convalescent COVID-19.

The chain uses TRBV6-2 or TRBV6-3 and TRBJ2-7; D is uncertain. The CDR3 consists of 13 residues. The ends were cut back, 1 base at V and 0 bases at J, with 4 bases in the middle. Per the germline V gene, CDR1 is MNHEY and CDR2 is SVGEGT. The CDR3 DNA reads as TGTGCCAGCAGTTACTTCGGCTCCTACGAGCAGTACTTC. It is translated as CASSYFGSYEQYF.

In regard to this clone: One end of the junction fails to match germline, which may point to a read error. V is TRBV3-1 (or the pseudogene TRBV3-2) and J is TRBJ1-6, with D perhaps TRBD1 (6 bases). Germline CDR1 is LGHDT and CDR2 is YNNKEL (reference sequence). This CDR3 has 14 residues. The CDR3 spells CATSSGTSNSPLHF. The CDR3 DNA reads TGTGCCACCAGCTCCGGGACAAGTAATTCACCCCTCCACTTT.

The rearrangement joins TRBV24-1 to TRBJ2-1, with a tentative D call TRBD1 (7 bases). Per germline, CDR1 KGHDR and CDR2 SFDVKD. CDR3 length: 13 amino acids. The V and J ends lost 5 bases and 6 bases respectively, with 10 bases between them. The CDR3 spells CATSVQGGNEQFF. CDR3 sequence (DNA): TGTGCCACCAGTGTCCAGGGGGGCAATGAGCAGTTCTTC.

This clone was seen more than once but under ten times. The J gene is TRBJ1-3, the V gene TRBV9; no clear D gene. Germline values: CDR1 SGDLS, CDR2 YYNGEE. The CDR3 extends over 14 amino acids. V gave up 0 bases and J gave up 0 bases, with 4 bases separating them. CDR3 bases: TGTGCCAGCAGCGTAGAGAGCTCTGGAAACACCATATATTTT. Protein: CASSVESSGNTIYF.

The chain couples TRBV5-1 to TRBJ1-2; TRBD1 is a possible D gene (5 bases). Trimming took 4 bases from V and 0 from J, leaving 7 bases between them. CDR1 SGHRS and CDR2 YFSETQ come from the germline V gene. This CDR3 spans 13 amino acids. The DNA of the CDR3 is TGCGCCAGCAGCGCGACAGCTAACTATGGCTACACCTTC. Its translation: CASSATANYGYTF. The full variable domain, in which reference TRBV5-1 and TRBJ1-2 provide the parts outside the CDR3, is KAGVTQTPRYLIKTRGQQVTLSCSPISGHRSVSWYQQTPGQGLQFLFEYFSETQRNKGNFPGRFSGRQFSNSRSEMNVSTLELGDSALYLCASSATANYGYTFGSGTRLTVV.

CDR3 coding DNA: TGTGCCAGCAGCTTAGTGAGGGGGTCGAGGGAGACCCAGTACTTC. This sequence encodes CASSLVRGSRETQYF. The V and J genes are TRBV11-2 and TRBJ2-5; D is perhaps TRBD1 (6 bases). V dropped 1 base and J dropped 5 bases, with 14 bases sitting between them. CDR3 size: 15 residues. Germline CDR1 SGHAT, CDR2 FQNNGV.

This chain links TRBV27 with TRBJ1-6, with D maybe TRBD1 (5 bases). V gave up 2 bases and J gave up 5 bases, with 19 bases separating them. This CDR3 region has 18 residues. In germline, CDR1 is MNHEY, CDR2 SMNVEV (reference sequence). CDR3 bases: TGTGCCAGCAGTTTAATTCGTAAGGGGCGCCCCGATAATTCACCCCTCCACTTT. This translates into CASSLIRKGRPDNSPLHF.

This clone ranks as medium-sized. The V and J genes are TRBV19 and TRBJ1-1; D is unclear. The V end was cut by 3 bases, the J end by 5 bases, with 10 bases between. This CDR3 has 13 amino acids. Germline CDR1 LNHDA, CDR2 SQIVND (reference sequence). CDR3 in amino acids: CASSISIGTEAFF. The CDR3 DNA follows: TGTGCCAGTAGTATTAGCATCGGGACTGAAGCTTTCTTT.

This chain connects TRBV19 to TRBJ2-4; unclear D gene. From germline, CDR1 is LNHDA and CDR2 SQIVND (reference sequence). CDR3 size: 16 residues. Trimming removed 6 bases from V and 5 bases from J, with 20 bases in between. The CDR3 loop is CASSPPGVRGQNIQYF. The CDR3 DNA is TGTGCCAGTAGCCCCCCCGGTGTGAGAGGCCAAAACATTCAGTACTTC.

The rearrangement uses TRBV5-4 and TRBJ1-2, with 7 bases matching TRBD1. V lost 6 bases and J lost 1; bases outside the gene matches: 3. There are 13 residues in the CDR3. Germline CDR1 SGHNT, CDR2 YYREEE (reference sequence). CDR3 DNA sequence: TGTGCCAGCACCCCAGGGGGTAACTATGGCTACACCTTC. Translating gives CASTPGGNYGYTF. The complete variable domain, with remaining parts taken from reference TRBV5-4 and TRBJ1-2, reads ETGVTQSPTHLIKTRGQQVTLRCSSQSGHNTVSWYQQALGQGPQFIFQYYREEENGRGNFPPRFSGLQFPNYSSELNVNALELDDSALYLCASTPGGNYGYTFGSGTRLTVV.

V gene TRBV5-1 combines with J gene TRBJ1-2; D is ambiguous. V was trimmed by 4 bases and J by 6 bases, leaving 16 bases between them. This CDR3 comprises 14 residues. Germline V gene lookup returns CDR1 SGHRS and CDR2 YFSETQ. The CDR3 is CASSRTTAGDGYTF. The DNA of the CDR3 is TGCGCCAGCAGCAGAACGACGGCAGGCGATGGCTACACCTTC.

This chain uses TRBV6-2 or TRBV6-3 with TRBJ2-7; 7 nucleotides line up with TRBD1. CDR1 MNHEY and CDR2 SVGEGT come from the germline V gene. This CDR3 comprises 13 residues. V gave up 5 bases and J gave up 4 bases; unmatched junction bases: 5. The CDR3 bases are TGTGCCAGCAGTCCCGGGACAGTTTACGAGCAGTACTTC. Protein product: CASSPGTVYEQYF.

V is TRBV7-6 and J is TRBJ2-3, with D possibly TRBD2 on 5 matching bases. CDR3 length equals 15 residues. V dropped 5 bases and J dropped 5 bases, with 17 bases sitting between them. The V gene's germline CDR1 is SGHVS and CDR2 FNYEAQ. For the CDR3, the DNA is TGTGCCAGCAGCAGGGAGCGGATAGAAGGAGATACGCAGTATTTT. It specifies CASSRERIEGDTQYF.

The gene calls are TRBV6-4 and TRBJ1-4; 10 nucleotides agree with TRBD1. This CDR3 comprises 16 residues. Trimming removed 6 bases from V and 9 bases from J; junction bases left unmatched: 13. In germline, CDR1 is MRHNA, CDR2 SNTAGT. The CDR3 region has the DNA TGTGCCAGCAGCGATAGCGCGGGACAGGGGCTTCAAAAACTGTTTTTT. Amino acid sequence: CASSDSAGQGLQKLFF.

Of note for this clone: One junction end disagrees with the germline gene, perhaps due to a read error. The CDR3 bases are TGCAGTGCTGCAAACATTGAAGCTTTCTTT. Its protein is CSAANIEAFF. The chain is built from TRBV20-1 and TRBJ1-1; D remains ambiguous. The CDR3 spans 10 residues. Germline V lookup: CDR1 DFQATT, CDR2 SNEGSKA (reference sequence).

The genes are TRBV29-1 and TRBJ1-1; D is unclear. This CDR3 comprises 12 residues. V shed 3 bases and J shed 1 base, with 6 bases lying between them. In germline, CDR1 is SQVTM, CDR2 ANQGSEA. The CDR3 sequence: CSVDRWNTEAFF. In DNA, the CDR3 is TGCAGCGTTGATCGGTGGAACACTGAAGCTTTCTTT.

This chain joins TRBV11-2 and TRBJ2-1; 8 bases map to TRBD1. This CDR3 spans 15 amino acids. V lost 5 bases to trimming and J lost 7 bases; unmatched junction nucleotides: 10. The V gene's germline CDR1 is SGHAT and CDR2 FQNNGV. In nucleotides, the CDR3 is TGTGCCAGCAGCCTTCGGGGACAGGTCGTTAATGAGCAGTTCTTC. Its translation is CASSLRGQVVNEQFF.

This chain uses TRBV18 with TRBJ1-1, with a possible D match to TRBD1 (5 bases). The V and J ends lost 3 bases and 4 bases respectively, with 15 bases between them. The V gene's germline CDR1 is KGHSH and CDR2 LQKENI. The CDR3 totals 15 residues. The CDR3 DNA is TGTGCCAGCTCACCCCTGGGGGAGGGTAGCACTGAAGCTTTCTTT. Translated: CASSPLGEGSTEAFF.

V is TRBV7-8 and J is TRBJ2-2; 8 bases match TRBD1. V shed 6 bases, J shed 4 bases, and the junction held 7 bases outside the gene matches. Per the germline V gene, CDR1 is SGHVS and CDR2 is FQNEAQ. This CDR3 region has 15 residues. The CDR3 DNA reads as TGTGCCAGCAGACCACAGGGGGTTCTCACCGGGGAGCTGTTTTTT. It specifies CASRPQGVLTGELFF.

The rearrangement links TRBV5-1 to TRBJ1-2; no definite D call. Trimming stripped 0 bases from V and 5 bases from J, with 8 bases between. The length of the CDR3 is 13 residues. Looked up from germline, CDR1 is SGHRS and CDR2 is YFSETQ. CDR3 bases: TGCGCCAGCAGCTTGGACAGCTTTTATGGCTACACCTTC. Residues: CASSLDSFYGYTF.

The V gene is TRBV24-1, the J gene TRBJ2-3; 10 nucleotides line up with TRBD2. The germline V gene has CDR1 KGHDR and CDR2 SFDVKD. The CDR3 sequence is 16 residues long. Unmatched junction bases numbered 5, after V lost 2 bases and J lost 4 bases. Written as DNA, the CDR3 is TGTGCCACCAGTGATTGGACTAGCGGAGGGGCAGATACGCAGTATTTT. The encoded protein is CATSDWTSGGADTQYF.

V gene TRBV6-2 or TRBV6-3 combines with J gene TRBJ1-1, with no clear D. CDR1 and CDR2 from the germline V gene are MNHEY and SVGEGT. Trimming cost V 2 bases and J 1 base, with 14 bases left between them. The CDR3 covers 16 residues. The CDR3 sequence is CASSYRVGLENTEAFF. CDR3 DNA: TGTGCCAGCAGTTACCGGGTCGGACTGGAGAACACTGAAGCTTTCTTT.

CDR3 protein: CASSIEAGRGHGYTF. The CDR3 DNA sequence: TGTGCCAGTAGTATAGAGGCAGGGAGGGGCCATGGCTACACCTTC. V gene TRBV19 combines with J gene TRBJ1-2; tentative D call: TRBD1 (5 bases). The germline V and J ends were trimmed by 0 bases and 6 bases, with 14 bases remaining between them. CDR1 LNHDA and CDR2 SQIVND come from the germline V gene (reference sequence). The CDR3 covers 15 residues.

The V call is TRBV5-4, the J call TRBJ1-3; 11 nucleotides agree with TRBD1. V shed 10 bases, J shed 2 bases, and the junction held 14 bases outside the gene matches. The CDR3 covers 17 residues. Germline V gene data show CDR1 as SGHNT and CDR2 as YYREEE (reference sequence). In DNA form, the CDR3 reads TGTGCCGCAGAAGCCCGGACAGGGGGCTATACTGGAAACACCATATATTTT. Encoded protein: CAAEARTGGYTGNTIYF.

The V gene is TRBV19, the J gene TRBJ1-5, with 7 bases fitting TRBD1. Germline V gene sequence: CDR1 LNHDA, CDR2 SQIVND (reference sequence). J was trimmed by 7 bases and V by 7 bases; bases with no gene match: 16. CDR3 size: 16 residues. CDR3 coding DNA: TGTGCCAGTACCAATATCCAGACAGGGTATGGCCAGCCCCAGCATTTT. Residues: CASTNIQTGYGQPQHF. The whole variable domain, filled in from reference TRBV19 and TRBJ1-5, reads DGGITQSPKYLFRKEGQNVTLSCEQNLNHDAMYWYRQDPGQGLRLIYYSQIVNDFQKGDIAEGYSVSREKKESFPLTVTSAQKNPTAFYLCASTNIQTGYGQPQHFGDGTRLSIL.